The 17 T cell receptor beta chains below all came from one sample that was sequenced in a study of cytomegalovirus exposure and HLA in healthy donors. A multiplex PCR was run with 60 Vbeta primers and 13 Jbeta primers. Sequencing was performed with immunoSEQ multiplex PCR; in TCRdb, only in-frame clones are kept and a portion is missing. The sample records about 180,000 clones, roughly 80% being singletons. Material: PBMCs. All receptors derive from a female donor in good health and CMV-seronegative.

The genes are TRBV11-1 and TRBJ1-1; D might be TRBD1 (6 bases). The CDR3 totals 14 residues. Germline lookup yields CDR1 SGHAT and CDR2 FQDESV (reference sequence). The V gene lost 5 bases and the J gene lost 7 bases, with 17 bases spanning the gap. CDR3 in DNA: TGTGCCAGCAGCCCAATTGACAGGCGTCTTGAAGCTTTCTTT. Translation gives CASSPIDRRLEAFF. Supplemented by reference TRBV11-1 and TRBJ1-1, the full variable domain reads EAEVAQSPRYKITEKSQAVAFWCDPISGHATLYWYRQILGQGPELLVQFQDESVVDDSQLPKDRFSAERLKGVDSTLKIQPAELGDSAMYLCASSPIDRRLEAFFGQGTRLTVV.

The chain combines TRBV6-1 with TRBJ1-2; 10 bases match TRBD1. Germline loops: CDR1 MNHNS, CDR2 SASEGT. The CDR3 has 15 residues. V shed 2 bases, J shed 8 bases, and the junction held 8 bases outside the gene matches. The CDR3 DNA follows: TGTGCCAGCAGTGAAAGCCTCGGGACAGGGGTCGGCTACACCTTC. Amino acid sequence: CASSESLGTGVGYTF.

V usage is TRBV13 and J usage is TRBJ2-1, with D uncertain. The V gene lost 2 bases and the J gene lost 6 bases, with 2 bases spanning the gap. The CDR3 is 11 amino acids. Germline-derived CDR1 and CDR2 are PRHDT and FYEKMQ (reference sequence). This chain's CDR3 is CASSLLNEQFF. CDR3 coding DNA: TGTGCCAGCAGCTTACTCAATGAGCAGTTCTTC.

The chain employs TRBV6-1 and TRBJ1-2; unclear D gene. The CDR3 has 12 residues. CDR1 and CDR2 (germline): MNHNS, SASEGT. The germline V and J ends were trimmed by 2 bases and 10 bases, with 11 bases remaining between them. CDR3 protein: CASSELRVDYTF. In DNA form, the CDR3 reads TGTGCCAGCAGTGAACTGCGGGTGGACTACACCTTC.

The DNA for the CDR3 is TGCGCCAGCAGCCTCCGGGCCCAGAGAGGGTACGAGCAGTACTTC. Its protein is CASSLRAQRGYEQYF. This chain uses TRBV5-1 with TRBJ2-7; the D gene is possibly TRBD2 (5 bases). This CDR3 has 15 amino acids. Per the germline V gene, CDR1 is SGHRS and CDR2 is YFSETQ. Trimming pared 4 bases from V and 4 bases from J, leaving 18 bases between.

As for this clone: One end of the junction varies from germline; a read error may be responsible. The chain couples TRBV7-9 to TRBJ2-7; D possibly corresponds to TRBD2 (6 bases). The CDR3 is made up of 13 amino acids. Per germline, CDR1 SEHNR and CDR2 FQNEAQ (reference sequence). This CDR3 reads CVSSAPEGLEQYF. The CDR3 bases are TGTGTCAGCAGCGCCCCGGAGGGCCTCGAGCAGTACTTC.

This chain connects TRBV15 to TRBJ2-7; 8 bases fit TRBD2. The CDR3 spans 16 residues. Trimming at V came to 0 bases and at J to 4 bases, leaving 8 bases not matched to a gene. Germline V gene sequence: CDR1 LNHNV, CDR2 YYDKDF (reference sequence). CDR3 sequence (DNA): TGTGCCACCAGCAGAGAAGGGACTAGGGCGTTGTACGAGCAGTACTTC. This codes for CATSREGTRALYEQYF.

Regarding this clone: One end of the junction is discordant with germline, which a read error may explain. V usage is TRBV27 and J usage is TRBJ2-1, with a possible D match to TRBD2 (5 bases). This CDR3 is 14 amino acids long. The germline V gene has CDR1 MNHEY and CDR2 SMNVEV (reference sequence). The CDR3 DNA is TGTGCCAGCGGTTTCCTGTCGGGGTACAATGAGCAGTTCTTC. Translation: CASGFLSGYNEQFF.

The chain has TRBV29-1 and TRBJ2-7, with 8 bases that match TRBD1. CDR3 length: 14 residues. CDR1 and CDR2 (germline): SQVTM, ANQGSEA. Trimming took 5 bases from V and 6 from J; bases not matched to a gene: 12. This chain's CDR3 is CSVRRQGTTSEQYF. In nucleotides, the CDR3 is TGCAGCGTTCGGCGACAGGGGACCACCTCCGAGCAGTACTTC.

The chain uses TRBV5-8 and TRBJ1-3; D perhaps matches TRBD1 (6 bases). CDR1 SGHTS and CDR2 YDEGEE come from the germline V gene. The CDR3 extends over 15 amino acids. With 1 base removed from V and 4 bases from J, the gap between germline ends came to 12 bases. CDR3 sequence: CASSLRQGFGNTIYF. The CDR3 DNA reads TGTGCCAGCAGCTTGAGGCAGGGGTTCGGAAACACCATATATTTT.

V gene TRBV28 combines with J gene TRBJ1-2; D may be TRBD1 (6 bases). CDR1 is MDHEN and CDR2 is SYDVKM in the germline V gene. V was pared by 2 bases and J by 8 bases, with 27 bases between. CDR3 size: 18 residues. This CDR3 is CASSLIFLGMGAERGYTF. CDR3 DNA sequence: TGTGCCAGCAGTTTAATTTTCCTGGGAATGGGGGCAGAGAGGGGCTACACCTTC.

This clone was counted a single time. The rearrangement uses TRBV30 and TRBJ2-2, with 9 bases aligning to TRBD1. This CDR3 spans 14 amino acids. Germline V gives CDR1 GTSNPN, CDR2 SVGIG (reference sequence). Losses at the gene ends were 5 bases for V and 4 bases for J; bases not matched to a gene: 5. The CDR3 here is CAWGGQGITGELFF. The CDR3 DNA reads TGTGCCTGGGGGGGACAGGGAATCACCGGGGAGCTGTTTTTT.

This chain connects TRBV28 to TRBJ1-3, with D possibly TRBD1 on 6 matching bases. V was trimmed by 5 bases and J by 4 bases, leaving 15 bases between them. The CDR3 loop spans 15 amino acids. Germline CDR1 and CDR2: MDHEN and SYDVKM. The CDR3 DNA reads TGTGCCAGCAGTCTGGGGGCCCTGGTAGGAAACACCATATATTTT. Translated, it gives CASSLGALVGNTIYF.

The chain links TRBV7-2 to TRBJ2-7; 9 nucleotides line up with TRBD2. The CDR3 totals 13 residues. The V gene end was trimmed by 4 bases and the J gene end by 5 bases; junction bases not matched to a gene: 3. Germline assignment: CDR1 SGHTA and CDR2 FQGNSA. The CDR3 coding sequence is TGTGCCAGCAGCTCAAGCGGGGGGCACGAGCAGTACTTC. The encoded protein is CASSSSGGHEQYF.

The chain has TRBV27 and TRBJ2-7; D is uncertain. In germline, CDR1 is MNHEY, CDR2 SMNVEV (reference sequence). This CDR3 contains 14 residues. V dropped 3 bases and J dropped 2 bases, with 11 bases sitting between them. CDR3 in DNA: TGTGCCAGCAGTTTTAATAGTTACGCCTACGAGCAGTACTTC. Translating gives CASSFNSYAYEQYF.

This sequence joins TRBV6-5 and TRBJ2-7; 8 bases fit TRBD2. This CDR3 is built from 16 residues. The V gene end was trimmed by 0 bases and the J gene end by 4 bases; junction bases not matched to a gene: 8. The germline gives CDR1 MNHEY, CDR2 SVGAGI. The CDR3 sequence is CASSYSGAGGIYEQYF. The DNA for the CDR3 is TGTGCCAGCAGTTACTCTGGTGCGGGAGGCATATACGAGCAGTACTTC.

The chain links TRBV18 to TRBJ2-7; D possibly corresponds to TRBD1 (6 bases). The CDR3 sequence is 14 residues long. Germline CDR1 is KGHSH and CDR2 is LQKENI. V was clipped by 2 bases and J by 2 bases, with 10 bases between them. CDR3 protein: CASSPGQIPYEQYF. The CDR3 bases are TGTGCCAGCTCACCAGGACAGATCCCCTACGAGCAGTACTTC.